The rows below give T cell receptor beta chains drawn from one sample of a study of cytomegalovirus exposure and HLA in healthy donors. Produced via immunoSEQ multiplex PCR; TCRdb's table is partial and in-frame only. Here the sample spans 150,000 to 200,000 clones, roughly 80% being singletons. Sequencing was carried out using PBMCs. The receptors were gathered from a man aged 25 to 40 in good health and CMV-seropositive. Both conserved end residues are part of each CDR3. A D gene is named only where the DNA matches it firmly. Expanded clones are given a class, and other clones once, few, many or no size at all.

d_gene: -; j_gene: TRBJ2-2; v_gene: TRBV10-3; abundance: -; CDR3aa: CAISEWGGDTGELFF; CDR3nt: TGTGCCATCAGTGAGTGGGGAGGAGACACCGGGGAGCTGTTTTTT
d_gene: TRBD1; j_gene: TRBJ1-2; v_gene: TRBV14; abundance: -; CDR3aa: CASRADRGHGYTF; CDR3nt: TGTGCCAGCAGGGCTGACAGGGGACATGGCTACACCTTC
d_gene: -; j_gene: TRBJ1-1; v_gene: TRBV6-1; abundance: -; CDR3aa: CASSAKTNTEAFF; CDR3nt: TGTGCCAGCAGTGCAAAGACTAACACTGAAGCTTTCTTT
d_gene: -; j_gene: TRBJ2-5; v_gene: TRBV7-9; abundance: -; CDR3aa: CASSLEGGTQYF; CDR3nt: TGTGCCAGCAGCTTAGAGGGAGGGACCCAGTACTTC
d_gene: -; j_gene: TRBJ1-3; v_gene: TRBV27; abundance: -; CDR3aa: CASGTGFSGNTIYF; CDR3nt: TGTGCCAGCGGAACAGGGTTCTCTGGAAACACCATATATTTT
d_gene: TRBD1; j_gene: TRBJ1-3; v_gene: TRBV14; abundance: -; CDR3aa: CASSQRGQGAGNTIYF; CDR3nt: TGTGCCAGCAGCCAGAGGGGCCAGGGGGCAGGAAACACCATATATTTT
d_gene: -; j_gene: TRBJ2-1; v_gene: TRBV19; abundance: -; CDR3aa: CASSIETSSYNEQFF; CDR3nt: TGTGCCAGTAGTATAGAGACTAGTTCCTACAATGAGCAGTTCTTC
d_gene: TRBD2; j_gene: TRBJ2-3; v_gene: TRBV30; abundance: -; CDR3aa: CAWSPGLAREADTQYF; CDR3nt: TGTGCCTGGAGCCCGGGACTAGCGAGAGAGGCAGATACGCAGTATTTT
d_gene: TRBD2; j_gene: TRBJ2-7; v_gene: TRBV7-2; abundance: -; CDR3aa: CASSSSGGYEQYF; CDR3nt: TGTGCCAGCAGCTCCTCGGGAGGCTACGAGCAGTACTTC
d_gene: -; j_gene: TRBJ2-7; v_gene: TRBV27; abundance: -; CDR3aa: CASRTSGTSYYEQYF; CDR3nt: TGTGCCAGCAGAACCTCCGGGACTTCGTACTACGAGCAGTACTTC
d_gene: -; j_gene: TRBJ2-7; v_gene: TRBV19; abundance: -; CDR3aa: CASSSQGQSDEQYF; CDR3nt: TGTGCCAGTAGTAGCCAGGGACAATCGGACGAGCAGTACTTC
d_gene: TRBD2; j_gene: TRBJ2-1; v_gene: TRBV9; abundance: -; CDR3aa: CASSSGLAPYNEQFF; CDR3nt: TGTGCCAGCAGCTCGGGACTAGCGCCATACAATGAGCAGTTCTTC
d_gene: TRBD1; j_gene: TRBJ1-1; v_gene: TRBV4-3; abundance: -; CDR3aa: CASSQGGQGEAFF; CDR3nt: TGCGCCAGCAGCCAAGGGGGACAGGGTGAAGCTTTCTTT
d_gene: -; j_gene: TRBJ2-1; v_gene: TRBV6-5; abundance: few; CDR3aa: CASSDSPRQFF; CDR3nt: TGTGCCAGCAGTGACAGCCCCCGGCAGTTCTTC
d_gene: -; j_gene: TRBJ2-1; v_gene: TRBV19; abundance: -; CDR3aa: CASRDREVINEQFF; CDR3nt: TGTGCCAGTAGAGACAGGGAGGTCATCAATGAGCAGTTCTTC
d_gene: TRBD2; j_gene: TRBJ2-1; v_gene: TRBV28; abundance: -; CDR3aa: CASTLVAGVWQNYNEQFF; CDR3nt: TGTGCCAGCACATTGGTAGCGGGGGTTTGGCAGAATTACAATGAGCAGTTCTTC
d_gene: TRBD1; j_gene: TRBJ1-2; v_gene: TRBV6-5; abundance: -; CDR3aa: CASSLDRAYGYTF; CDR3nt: TGTGCCAGCAGTCTTGACAGGGCCTATGGCTACACCTTC
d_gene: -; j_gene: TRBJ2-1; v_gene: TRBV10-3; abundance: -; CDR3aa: CAISVAVDNEQFF; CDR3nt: TGTGCCATCAGTGTGGCAGTCGACAATGAGCAGTTCTTC
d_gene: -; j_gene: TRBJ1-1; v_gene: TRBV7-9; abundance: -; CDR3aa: CSSSSTSTARNTEAFF; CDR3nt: TGTTCCAGCAGCTCCACTTCGACTGCTAGGAACACTGAAGCTTTCTTT
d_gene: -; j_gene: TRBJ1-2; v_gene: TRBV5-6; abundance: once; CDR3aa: CASSSNREGNYGYTF; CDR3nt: TGTGCCAGCAGCTCAAACAGGGAAGGGAACTATGGCTACACCTTC
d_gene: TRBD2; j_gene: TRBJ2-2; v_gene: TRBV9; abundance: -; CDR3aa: CASSAGLAGGQRELFF; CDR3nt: TGTGCCAGCAGCGCCGGACTAGCGGGGGGGCAGAGGGAGCTGTTTTTT
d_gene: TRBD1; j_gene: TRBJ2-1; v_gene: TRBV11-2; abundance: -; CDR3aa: CASSEQGEEQFF; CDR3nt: TGTGCCAGCAGCGAGCAGGGGGAGGAGCAGTTCTTC
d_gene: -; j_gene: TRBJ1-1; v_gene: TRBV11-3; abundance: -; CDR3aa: CASSLVFGDYTEAFF; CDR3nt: TGTGCCAGCAGCTTAGTCTTCGGGGACTACACTGAAGCTTTCTTT
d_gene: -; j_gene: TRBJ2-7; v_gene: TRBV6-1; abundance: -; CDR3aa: CASGSEANYEQYF; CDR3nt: TGTGCCAGCGGGAGTGAGGCGAACTACGAGCAGTACTTC